These 14 T cell receptor beta chains were all obtained from the same sample, sequenced in a study of T cell changes during pregnancy in multiple sclerosis. The protocol was immunoSEQ multiplex PCR, while the TCRdb copy is restricted to in-frame clones and leaves out a portion. The sample comprises tens of thousands of clones, approximately 84% of which are singletons, and about 8.4% rests with the top ten. Sequenced here: CD8+ T cells from peripheral blood mononuclear cells, sampled after pregnancy. Source of these receptors: a female donor with multiple sclerosis, enrolled in a pregnancy study.

This rearrangement joins TRBV5-5 to TRBJ1-4; D is perhaps TRBD1 (6 bases). Looked up from germline, CDR1 is SGHKS and CDR2 is YYEKEE (reference sequence). CDR3 length: 16 residues. The ends were cut back, 1 base at V and 3 bases at J, with 13 bases in the middle. CDR3 DNA sequence: TGTGCCAGCAGCTTGTGGCAGGGGAACGCTAATGAAAAACTGTTTTTT. It yields the protein CASSLWQGNANEKLFF.

The V call is TRBV5-5, the J call TRBJ2-1, with D possibly TRBD1 on 5 matching bases. The CDR3 is made up of 15 amino acids. V was trimmed by 2 bases and J by 4 bases, leaving 13 bases between them. Germline V lookup: CDR1 SGHKS, CDR2 YYEKEE (reference sequence). For the CDR3, the DNA is TGTGCCAGCAGCTTCAGGGAATTCGGGTACAATGAGCAGTTCTTC. Protein product: CASSFREFGYNEQFF. The full variable domain, completed using reference TRBV5-5 and TRBJ2-1, is DAGVTQSPTHLIKTRGQQVTLRCSPISGHKSVSWYQQVLGQGPQFIFQYYEKEERGRGNFPDRFSARQFPNYSSELNVNALLLGDSALYLCASSFREFGYNEQFFGPGTRLTVL.

The chain has TRBV13 and TRBJ1-2; the match to TRBD1 covers 8 bases. The CDR3 covers 17 residues. CDR1 is PRHDT and CDR2 is FYEKMQ in the germline V gene (reference sequence). The junction had 15 bases not matched to a gene; V was cut back by 5 bases and J by 4 bases. CDR3 in amino acids: CASSGQGDLPSLYGYTF. CDR3 DNA: TGTGCCAGCAGCGGACAGGGTGATCTTCCCTCGCTCTATGGCTACACCTTC.

This clone was picked up one time. This chain links TRBV5-1 with TRBJ2-1, with 7 bases matching TRBD2. The V gene end was trimmed by 4 bases and the J gene end by 4 bases; junction bases not matched to a gene: 11. The CDR3 totals 16 residues. Germline CDR1 SGHRS, CDR2 YFSETQ. The CDR3 DNA follows: TGCGCCAGCAGCACAAAGCGGGGAGGGTATTACAATGAGCAGTTCTTC. It is translated as CASSTKRGGYYNEQFF.

This chain links TRBV7-3 with TRBJ2-1; TRBD2 matches at 7 bases. Unmatched junction bases numbered 8, after V lost 1 base and J lost 8 bases. Per germline, CDR1 SGHTA and CDR2 FQGTGA. The length of the CDR3 is 15 residues. This chain's CDR3 is CASSLNPTSSDEQFF. The CDR3, as DNA: TGTGCCAGCAGCTTAAATCCGACTAGCAGCGATGAGCAGTTCTTC.

The V and J genes are TRBV5-6 and TRBJ2-5; 7 bases align to TRBD1. Per germline, CDR1 SGHDT and CDR2 YYEEEE. Germline trimming cut 3 bases from V and 2 bases from J; bases unmatched to any gene: 7. The CDR3 consists of 15 residues. CDR3 sequence reads: CASSWTGTAQETQYF. The CDR3 region has the DNA TGTGCCAGCAGCTGGACCGGGACAGCACAAGAGACCCAGTACTTC. The variable domain in full, with the rest retrieved from reference TRBV5-6 and TRBJ2-5, is DAGVTQSPTHLIKTRGQQVTLRCSPKSGHDTVSWYQQALGQGPQFIFQYYEEEERQRGNFPDRFSGHQFPNYSSELNVNALLLGDSALYLCASSWTGTAQETQYFGPGTRLLVL.

This clone is a singleton in its sample. This chain connects TRBV7-2 to TRBJ1-5, with a weak D call TRBD1 (5 bases). V lost 3 bases to trimming and J lost 0 bases, with 12 bases between them. This CDR3 is built from 16 residues. Germline V CDR1 and CDR2: SGHTA, FQGNSA. The CDR3: CASSFPGSYSNQPQHF. The CDR3 DNA reads TGTGCCAGCAGCTTTCCAGGGTCCTATAGCAATCAGCCCCAGCATTTT. Together with reference TRBV7-2 and TRBJ1-5, the CDR3 gives the full variable domain: GAGVSQSPSNKVTEKGKDVELRCDPISGHTALYWYRQSLGQGLEFLIYFQGNSAPDKSGLPSDRFSAERTGGSVSTLTIQRTQQEDSAVYLCASSFPGSYSNQPQHFGDGTRLSIL.

In nucleotides, the CDR3 is TGTGCCAGCAGTTGGAAACCGGGACTAGCGGTTATTGAGCAGTTCTTC. Translating gives CASSWKPGLAVIEQFF. This chain links TRBV6-5 with TRBJ2-1, with 11 bases fitting TRBD2. CDR3 length: 16 amino acids. From germline, CDR1 is MNHEY and CDR2 SVGAGI. The ends lost 4 bases at V and 9 bases at J; junction bases unmatched: 11.

The CDR3 DNA follows: TGTGCCAGCAGCACCTGGACTAGCGGGAGCTCGGATGAGCAGTTCTTC. Its translation is CASSTWTSGSSDEQFF. V is TRBV13 and J is TRBJ2-1, with 13 bases matching TRBD2. V shed 5 bases, J shed 8 bases, and the junction held 9 bases outside the gene matches. Germline CDR1 is PRHDT and CDR2 is FYEKMQ (reference sequence). The length of the CDR3 is 16 residues.

This sequence joins TRBV6-4 and TRBJ2-6, with D perhaps TRBD2 (6 bases). The germline gives CDR1 MRHNA, CDR2 SNTAGT. Trimming cost V 0 bases and J 1 base, with 7 bases left between them. The CDR3 covers 16 residues. The CDR3 nucleotides read TGTGCCAGCAGTGACTCGGCGGGGTCTGGGGCCAACGTCCTGACTTTC. Amino acids: CASSDSAGSGANVLTF.

The chain employs TRBV4-1 and TRBJ1-2; D uncertain. The V gene's germline CDR1 is MGHRA and CDR2 YSYEKL. V was pared by 0 bases and J by 0 bases, with 8 bases between. The CDR3 length is 15 residues. The CDR3: CASSQDPPSNYGYTF. The CDR3 coding sequence is TGCGCCAGCAGCCAAGACCCTCCTTCTAACTATGGCTACACCTTC.

CDR3 amino acids: CASSLLAGVGYEQYF. The CDR3 DNA follows: TGTGCCAGCAGTTTACTGGCAGGGGTCGGCTACGAGCAGTACTTC. The chain combines TRBV27 with TRBJ2-7; a possible D gene is TRBD1 (6 bases). Germline V gives CDR1 MNHEY, CDR2 SMNVEV (reference sequence). The CDR3 spans 15 residues. Trimming left V 2 bases short and J 3 bases short, with 14 bases between.

V gene TRBV4-3 combines with J gene TRBJ2-1; TRBD2 aligns across 7 bases. CDR3 length: 16 residues. The germline gives CDR1 LGHNA, CDR2 YSLEER. The V gene end was trimmed by 0 bases and the J gene end by 4 bases; junction bases not matched to a gene: 6. In DNA, the CDR3 is TGCGCCAGCAGCCAAGAGGGGGAGGGGCAGTACAATGAGCAGTTCTTC. Translating gives CASSQEGEGQYNEQFF.

This clone was recorded once. This CDR3 reads CASRGTGDEKLFF. The CDR3 DNA follows: TGCGCCAGCAGAGGGACAGGGGATGAAAAACTGTTTTTT. This chain connects TRBV4-1 to TRBJ1-4; TRBD1 matches at 10 bases. Germline V gene data show CDR1 as MGHRA and CDR2 as YSYEKL. This CDR3 is built from 13 residues. The trim removed 6 bases at V and 6 bases at J, leaving 1 base unmatched.